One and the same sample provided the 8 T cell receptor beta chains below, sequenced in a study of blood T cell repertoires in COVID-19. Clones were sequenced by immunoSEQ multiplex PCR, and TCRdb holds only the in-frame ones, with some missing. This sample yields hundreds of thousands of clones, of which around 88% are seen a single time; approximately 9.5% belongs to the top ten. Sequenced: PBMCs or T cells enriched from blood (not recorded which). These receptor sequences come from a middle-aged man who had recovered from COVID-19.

Here the CDR3 DNA reads TGTGCCAGCAGCCCTGGCTTCCAAGAGACCCAGTACTTC. This encodes CASSPGFQETQYF. The gene calls are TRBV12-3 or TRBV12-4 and TRBJ2-5; D uncertain. The CDR3 consists of 13 residues. Trimming left V 6 bases short and J 1 base short, with 9 bases between.

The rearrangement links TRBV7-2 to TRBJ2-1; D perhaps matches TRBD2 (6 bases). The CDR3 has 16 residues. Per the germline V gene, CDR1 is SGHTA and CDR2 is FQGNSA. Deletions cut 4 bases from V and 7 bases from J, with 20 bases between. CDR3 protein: CASSSRSTGVGNEQFF. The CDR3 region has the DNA TGTGCCAGCAGCTCAAGAAGCACGGGAGTAGGGAATGAGCAGTTCTTC.

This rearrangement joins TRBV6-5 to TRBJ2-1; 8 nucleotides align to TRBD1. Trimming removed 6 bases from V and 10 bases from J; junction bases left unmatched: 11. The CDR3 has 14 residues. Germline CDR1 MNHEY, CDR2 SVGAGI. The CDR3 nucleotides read TGTGCCAGCAGCCCCGGACAGGGTGGGAAAGAGCAGTTCTTC. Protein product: CASSPGQGGKEQFF.

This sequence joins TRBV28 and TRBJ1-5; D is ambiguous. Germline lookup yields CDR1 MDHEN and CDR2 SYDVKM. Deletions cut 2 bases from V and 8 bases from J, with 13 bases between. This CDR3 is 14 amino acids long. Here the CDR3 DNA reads TGTGCCAGCAGTTTAAGCGCGGGAGGAAAGCCCCAGCATTTT. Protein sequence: CASSLSAGGKPQHF.

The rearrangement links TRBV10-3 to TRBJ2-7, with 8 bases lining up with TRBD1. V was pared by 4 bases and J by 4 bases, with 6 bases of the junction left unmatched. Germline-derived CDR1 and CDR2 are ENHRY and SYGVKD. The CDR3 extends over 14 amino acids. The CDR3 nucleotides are TGTGCCATCAGTGGGGCAGGGGGCCAATACGAGCAGTACTTC. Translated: CAISGAGGQYEQYF.

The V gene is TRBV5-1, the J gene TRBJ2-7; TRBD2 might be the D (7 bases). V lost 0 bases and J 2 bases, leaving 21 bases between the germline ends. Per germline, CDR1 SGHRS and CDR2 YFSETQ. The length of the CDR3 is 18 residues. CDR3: CASSLGPPVGGAAYEQYF. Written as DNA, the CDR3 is TGCGCCAGCAGCTTGGGGCCCCCCGTGGGGGGGGCGGCCTACGAGCAGTACTTC.

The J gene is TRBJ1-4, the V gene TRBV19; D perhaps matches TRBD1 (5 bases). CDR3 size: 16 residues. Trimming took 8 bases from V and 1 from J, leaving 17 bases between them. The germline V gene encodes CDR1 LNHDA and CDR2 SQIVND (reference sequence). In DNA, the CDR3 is TGTGCCAGTTCGCTTTCGGGGGAGAGAACTAATGAAAAACTGTTTTTT. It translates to CASSLSGERTNEKLFF. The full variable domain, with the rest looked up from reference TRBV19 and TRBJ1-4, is DGGITQSPKYLFRKEGQNVTLSCEQNLNHDAMYWYRQDPGQGLRLIYYSQIVNDFQKGDIAEGYSVSREKKESFPLTVTSAQKNPTAFYLCASSLSGERTNEKLFFGSGTQLSVL.

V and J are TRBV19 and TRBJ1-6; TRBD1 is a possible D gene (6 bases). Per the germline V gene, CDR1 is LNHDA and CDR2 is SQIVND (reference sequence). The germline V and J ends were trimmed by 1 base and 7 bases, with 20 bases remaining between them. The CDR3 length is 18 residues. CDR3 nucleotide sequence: TGTGCCAGTAGTATAGCCCCCATACAGGGCTATAGGAATTCACCCCTCCACTTT. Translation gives CASSIAPIQGYRNSPLHF.